A single sample is the source of the 20 T cell receptor beta chains below, sequenced in a study of blood T cell repertoires in COVID-19. Produced via immunoSEQ multiplex PCR; TCRdb's table is partial and in-frame only. The table lists under 300,000 clones, around 81% of them singletons. The material sequenced was PBMCs or T cells enriched from blood (not recorded which). The receptors shown here come from a man in his fifties who had recovered from COVID-19.

The chain joins TRBV4-1 to TRBJ2-3, with a weak D call TRBD2 (6 bases). Trimming left V 0 bases short and J 8 bases short, with 9 bases between. The CDR3 totals 13 residues. Germline V gene lookup returns CDR1 MGHRA and CDR2 YSYEKL. CDR3 in amino acids: CASSQDGGFTQYF. The CDR3 DNA sequence: TGCGCCAGCAGCCAAGATGGGGGGTTTACGCAGTATTTT.

This clone showed up just a few times. V usage is TRBV7-3 and J usage is TRBJ2-5, with 10 bases lining up with TRBD2. V was clipped by 5 bases and J by 5 bases; unmatched bases: 8. The CDR3 contains 15 residues. The V gene's germline CDR1 is SGHTA and CDR2 FQGTGA. CDR3 region: CASSRSGGALETQYF. The CDR3 DNA is TGTGCCAGCAGCCGGAGCGGGGGGGCCTTGGAGACCCAGTACTTC.

This clone has just one count. CDR3 amino acids: CAWSVGGGTAAFF. The DNA for the CDR3 is TGTGCCTGGAGTGTGGGGGGGGGAACGGCAGCTTTCTTT. This chain joins TRBV30 and TRBJ1-1; the D gene is possibly TRBD1 (5 bases). CDR3 size: 13 residues. From germline, CDR1 is GTSNPN and CDR2 SVGIG (reference sequence). V was trimmed by 0 bases and J by 10 bases, leaving 15 bases between them. Full variable domain (missing parts from reference TRBV30 and TRBJ1-1): SQTIHQWPATLVQPVGSPLSLECTVEGTSNPNLYWYRQAAGRGLQLLFYSVGIGQISSEVPQNLSASRPQDRQFILSSKKLLLSDSGFYLCAWSVGGGTAAFFGQGTRLTVV.

The gene calls are TRBV18 and TRBJ2-6; 11 bases map to TRBD1. The germline CDR1 and CDR2 sequences are KGHSH and LQKENI. CDR3 size: 19 residues. V lost 5 bases to trimming and J lost 2 bases; unmatched junction nucleotides: 11. Here the CDR3 reads CASSAPPGTGGTGANVLTF. The CDR3 DNA is TGTGCCAGCTCAGCCCCCCCCGGGACAGGGGGGACTGGGGCCAACGTCCTGACTTTC.

The J gene is TRBJ2-1, the V gene TRBV7-9; D is perhaps TRBD2 (5 bases). The CDR3 length is 14 residues. The V end was cut by 5 bases, the J end by 5 bases, with 13 bases between. In germline, CDR1 is SEHNR, CDR2 FQNEAQ (reference sequence). CDR3 amino acids: CASSPILANNEQFF. The DNA of the CDR3 is TGTGCCAGCAGCCCAATTCTAGCCAACAATGAGCAGTTCTTC.

This clone was found a few times. V gene TRBV18 combines with J gene TRBJ2-3, with TRBD2 matching over 8 bases. Germline loops: CDR1 KGHSH, CDR2 LQKENI. V shed 2 bases, J shed 3 bases, and the junction held 4 bases outside the gene matches. The CDR3 runs 15 residues. CDR3 DNA: TGTGCCAGCTCACCAACGGGGGGGCAGACAGATACGCAGTATTTT. Its protein is CASSPTGGQTDTQYF. Full variable domain (remainder filled in from reference TRBV18 and TRBJ2-3): NAGVMQNPRHLVRRRGQEARLRCSPMKGHSHVYWYRQLPEEGLKFMVYLQKENIIDESGMPKERFSAEFPKEGPSILRIQQVVRGDSAAYFCASSPTGGQTDTQYFGPGTRLTVL.

V usage is TRBV12-5 and J usage is TRBJ1-5, with D possibly TRBD1 on 6 matching bases. Trimming left V 4 bases short and J 5 bases short, with 9 bases between. This CDR3 has 13 residues. CDR1 and CDR2 (germline): LGHNT, FRNRAP. The CDR3 DNA reads TGTGCTAGTGGTTCACACAGGGATCAGCCCCAGCATTTT. This translates into CASGSHRDQPQHF. The full variable domain, with the rest looked up from reference TRBV12-5 and TRBJ1-5, is DARVTQTPRHKVTEMGQEVTMRCQPILGHNTVFWYRQTMMQGLELLAYFRNRAPLDDSGMPKDRFSAEMPDATLATLKIQPSEPRDSAVYFCASGSHRDQPQHFGDGTRLSIL.

The chain joins TRBV12-2 to TRBJ2-7; TRBD1 is taken as the D call from the table, unchecked against the DNA. TRBV12-2 corresponds to a pseudogene. CDR3 length: 14 residues. The CDR3 DNA sequence: TGTGCAAGTCGCCCGCGGACATGGGACTACGAGCAGTACTTC. As protein: CASRPRTWDYEQYF.

V usage is TRBV20-1 and J usage is TRBJ2-7; the D gene is possibly TRBD2 (7 bases). The CDR3 is 16 amino acids. Germline V gives CDR1 DFQATT, CDR2 SNEGSKA (reference sequence). V was pared by 3 bases and J by 2 bases, with 20 bases between. CDR3 residues: CSASYRGAGVTYEQYF. The CDR3 DNA reads TGCAGTGCTAGTTATAGGGGGGCGGGAGTGACCTACGAGCAGTACTTC.

The chain uses TRBV30 and TRBJ1-1; D perhaps matches TRBD1 (6 bases). This CDR3 comprises 16 residues. Germline lookup yields CDR1 GTSNPN and CDR2 SVGIG (reference sequence). V was trimmed by 2 bases and J by 9 bases, leaving 25 bases between them. CDR3 loop: CAWSPRDTRLGDKAFF. CDR3 DNA sequence: TGTGCCTGGAGTCCCCGGGACACCCGGCTCGGGGACAAAGCTTTCTTT.

This clone was detected a few times. The chain has TRBV6-2 or TRBV6-3 and TRBJ2-2; 9 positions agree with TRBD2. Germline CDR1 MNHEY, CDR2 SVGEGT. The V gene end was trimmed by 6 bases and the J gene end by 6 bases; junction bases not matched to a gene: 8. CDR3 length: 15 amino acids. The chain's CDR3 is CASSRRLAVAGELFF. The CDR3, as DNA: TGTGCCAGCAGCCGCAGACTAGCGGTGGCCGGGGAGCTGTTTTTT.

The chain uses TRBV20-1 and TRBJ1-1; possible D gene TRBD1, 6 bases. Germline loops: CDR1 DFQATT, CDR2 SNEGSKA (reference sequence). The CDR3 consists of 11 residues. The CDR3 region has the DNA TGCAGGGCACAGGGTCTGACTGAAGCTTTCTTT. This sequence encodes CRAQGLTEAFF.

The genes are TRBV2 and TRBJ2-7, with 7 bases identical to TRBD1. Germline-derived CDR1 and CDR2 are SNHLY and FYNNEI. This CDR3 comprises 14 residues. Trimming at V came to 6 bases and at J to 3 bases, leaving 8 bases not matched to a gene. This CDR3 reads CASSLTGTLYEQYF. In DNA form, the CDR3 reads TGTGCCAGCAGCTTGACAGGGACCCTCTACGAGCAGTACTTC.

The V gene is TRBV5-4, the J gene TRBJ2-2; tentatively, D is TRBD2 (6 bases). There are 15 residues in the CDR3. In germline, CDR1 is SGHNT, CDR2 YYREEE (reference sequence). Trimming cost V 1 base and J 7 bases, with 14 bases left between them. The CDR3 nucleotides are TGTGCCAGCAGCTTGCCGGGGGTCGCCGGCGGGGAGCTGTTTTTT. Translation: CASSLPGVAGGELFF. The complete variable domain, with remaining parts taken from reference TRBV5-4 and TRBJ2-2, reads ETGVTQSPTHLIKTRGQQVTLRCSSQSGHNTVSWYQQALGQGPQFIFQYYREEENGRGNFPPRFSGLQFPNYSSELNVNALELDDSALYLCASSLPGVAGGELFFGEGSRLTVL.

A note on this clone: The junction shows a germline mismatch at one end, possibly a read error. This sequence joins TRBV5-8 and TRBJ1-4, with D hard to call. This CDR3 region has 13 residues. Germline-derived CDR1 and CDR2 are SGHTS and YDEGEE. The CDR3 DNA is TGTGCCAGCAGCTTGGCAGCGGGATTTCTGTCGATTTTT. It translates to CASSLAAGFLSIF.

This clone has just one count. V gene TRBV5-1 combines with J gene TRBJ1-1, with D hard to call. The germline V and J ends were trimmed by 3 bases and 3 bases, with 15 bases remaining between them. Germline V gives CDR1 SGHRS, CDR2 YFSETQ. The CDR3 extends over 15 amino acids. CDR3 nucleotide sequence: TGCGCCAGCAGCTATCTGACACCCGGGGACACTGAAGCTTTCTTT. Encoded protein: CASSYLTPGDTEAFF.

This clone has just one count. This rearrangement joins TRBV6-4 to TRBJ1-5; 9 bases map to TRBD1. This CDR3 has 15 residues. The germline CDR1 and CDR2 sequences are MRHNA and SNTAGT. J lost 6 bases, V lost 3 bases, and 6 bases had no gene match. The CDR3 nucleotides are TGTGCCAGCAGTGATCCGGGACAGGGAGGTCAGCCCCAGCATTTT. Translation: CASSDPGQGGQPQHF.

This chain links TRBV18 with TRBJ1-1, with a possible D match to TRBD1 (6 bases). V was cut by 5 bases and J by 1 base, with 14 bases left in between. The CDR3 has 15 amino acids. Germline loops: CDR1 KGHSH, CDR2 LQKENI. The CDR3 spells CASSAYRVANTEAFF. CDR3 nucleotides: TGTGCCAGCTCAGCATACAGGGTGGCGAACACTGAAGCTTTCTTT.

The chain is built from TRBV5-4 and TRBJ2-2; 9 bases fit TRBD1. The J segment lost 6 bases and the V segment lost 4 bases, leaving 7 bases of the junction unmatched. This CDR3 is built from 15 residues. The germline V gene has CDR1 SGHNT and CDR2 YYREEE (reference sequence). The CDR3 loop reads CASSMGTGTPGELFF. The CDR3 nucleotides are TGTGCCAGCAGCATGGGGACAGGGACCCCCGGGGAGCTGTTTTTT.

The V and J genes are TRBV6-5 and TRBJ2-7; no definite D call. Germline V lookup: CDR1 MNHEY, CDR2 SVGAGI. This CDR3 contains 14 residues. V was cut by 4 bases and J by 2 bases, with 12 bases left in between. In nucleotides, the CDR3 is TGTGCCAGCAGTTTACGACAATCGGCCTACGAGCAGTACTTC. Translated, it gives CASSLRQSAYEQYF.